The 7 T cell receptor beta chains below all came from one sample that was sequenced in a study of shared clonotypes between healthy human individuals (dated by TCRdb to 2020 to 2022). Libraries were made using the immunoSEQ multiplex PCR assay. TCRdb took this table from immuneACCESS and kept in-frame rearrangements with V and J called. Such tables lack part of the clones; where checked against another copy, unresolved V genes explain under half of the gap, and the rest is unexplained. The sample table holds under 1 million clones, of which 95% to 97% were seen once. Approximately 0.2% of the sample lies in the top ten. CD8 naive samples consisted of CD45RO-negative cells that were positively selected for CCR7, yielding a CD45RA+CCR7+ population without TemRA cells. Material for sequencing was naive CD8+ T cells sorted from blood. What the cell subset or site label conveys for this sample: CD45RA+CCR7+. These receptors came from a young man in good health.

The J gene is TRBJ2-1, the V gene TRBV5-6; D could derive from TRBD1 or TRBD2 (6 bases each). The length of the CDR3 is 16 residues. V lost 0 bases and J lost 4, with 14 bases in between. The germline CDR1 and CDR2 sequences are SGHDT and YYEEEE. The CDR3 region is CASSLVSEGGYNEQFF. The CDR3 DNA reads TGTGCCAGCAGCTTGGTTTCAGAAGGGGGGTACAATGAGCAGTTCTTC.

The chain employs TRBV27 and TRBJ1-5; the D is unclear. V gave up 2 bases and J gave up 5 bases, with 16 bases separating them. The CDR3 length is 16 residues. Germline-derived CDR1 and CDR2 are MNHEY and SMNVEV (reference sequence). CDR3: CASSLSRAGIDQPQHF. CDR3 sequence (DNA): TGTGCCAGCAGTTTAAGCCGGGCGGGGATAGATCAGCCCCAGCATTTT.

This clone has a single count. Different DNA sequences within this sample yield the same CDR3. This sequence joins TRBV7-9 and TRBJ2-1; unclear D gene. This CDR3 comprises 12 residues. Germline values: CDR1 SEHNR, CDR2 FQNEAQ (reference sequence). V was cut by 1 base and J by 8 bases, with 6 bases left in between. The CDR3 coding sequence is TGTGCCAGCAGCTTAGTTCGCGATGAGCAGTTCTTC. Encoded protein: CASSLVRDEQFF.

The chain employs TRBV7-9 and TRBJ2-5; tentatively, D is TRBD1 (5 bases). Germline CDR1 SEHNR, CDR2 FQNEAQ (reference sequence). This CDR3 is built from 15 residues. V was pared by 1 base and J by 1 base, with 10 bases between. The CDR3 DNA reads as TGTGCCAGCAGCTTAGGAGAAGGGGTCCAAGAGACCCAGTACTTC. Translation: CASSLGEGVQETQYF.

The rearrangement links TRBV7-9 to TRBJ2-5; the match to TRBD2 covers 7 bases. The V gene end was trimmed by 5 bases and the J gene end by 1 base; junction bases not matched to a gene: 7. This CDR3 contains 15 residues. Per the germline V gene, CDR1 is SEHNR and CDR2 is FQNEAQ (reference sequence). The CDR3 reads CASSPGLAVQETQYF. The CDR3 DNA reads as TGTGCCAGCAGCCCTGGGCTAGCGGTCCAAGAGACCCAGTACTTC.

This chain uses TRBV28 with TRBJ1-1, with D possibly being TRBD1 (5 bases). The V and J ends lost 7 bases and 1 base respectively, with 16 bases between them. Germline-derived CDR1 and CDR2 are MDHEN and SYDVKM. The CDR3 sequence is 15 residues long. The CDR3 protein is CASKDIRVANTEAFF. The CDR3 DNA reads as TGTGCCAGCAAGGACATCCGGGTCGCGAACACTGAAGCTTTCTTT.

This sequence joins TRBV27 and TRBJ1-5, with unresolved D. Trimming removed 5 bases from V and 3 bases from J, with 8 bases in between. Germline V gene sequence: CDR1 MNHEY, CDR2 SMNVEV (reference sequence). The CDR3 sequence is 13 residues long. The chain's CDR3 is CASSRRVNQPQHF. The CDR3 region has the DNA TGTGCCAGCAGTCGACGGGTCAATCAGCCCCAGCATTTT.